This T cell receptor beta chain came from a study of blood T cell repertoires in COVID-19. Trimming at V came to 3 bases and at J to 5 bases, leaving 5 bases not matched to a gene. CDR3 length equals 15 residues. Germline lookup yields CDR1 SGDLS and CDR2 YYNGEE. Repertoires were generated with immunoSEQ multiplex PCR, while TCRdb's copy carries only in-frame clones and drops some. The sample records over 150,000 clones, about 88% being singletons. The source material was peripheral blood. The receptor was derived from a man between 45 and 60 years old with COVID-19, enrolled during active disease. The chain employs TRBV9 and TRBJ1-6; TRBD1 aligns across 7 bases. CDR3 sequence (DNA): TGTGCCAGCAGCGACGACAGGGATCATAATTCACCCCTCCACTTT. This codes for CASSDDRDHNSPLHF.